This TCR beta chain was recovered during a study of human T cells and chemical hapten exposure. Across the whole study: The patch tests put 0.01% DPC on the skin of the upper back and were read 6 days later.

TCRdb processed the RACE reads anew with MiXCR; each CDR3 protein has one entry. This sample has approximately 350,000 distinct CDR3 sequences, with 6% to 8.5% found just once. V lost 4 bases, J lost 0 bases, and 7 bases stayed unmatched. The CDR3 sequence is 17 residues long. Germline values: CDR1 SEHNR, CDR2 FQNEAQ (reference sequence). Time point: patch test 1, 2 weeks after DPC sensitization. Treatment indicated: therapeutic diphenylcyclopropenone sensitization with weekly scalp DPC. This clonotype showed up many times. This TCR came from a young woman with alopecia areata. Some clones in this sample may be carry-over from other donors' samples. The chain has TRBV7-9 and TRBJ2-3, with 10 bases fitting TRBD2. Sequencing used whole blood, obtained in connection with sensitization to the hapten diphenylcyclopropenone (DPC). Here the CDR3 reads CASSWGTSVSSTDTQYF. CDR3 sequence (DNA): TGTGCCAGCAGCTGGGGGACTAGCGTATCTAGCACAGATACGCAGTATTTT.